What follows is one T cell receptor beta chain and its context. Its target is not known. Germline V gives CDR1 MNHEY, CDR2 SVGEGT. The V gene lost 1 base and the J gene lost 0 bases, with 4 bases spanning the gap. The CDR3 totals 13 residues. These data come from a study of T cell responses to AZD1222 COVID-19 vaccine. Findings and limits, study-wide: Once two AZD1222 doses were given, Spike-specific TCR breadth and depth went up. At 160-218 and 743-854, vaccine-associated CD4 TCRs were dominant, and they spanned spike. Clonal diversity was possibly underestimated; the donors were predominantly white British and more often female.

Profiled with immunoSEQ multiplex PCR; TCRdb holds only in-frame clones, not every one. The data contain about 130,000 clones, roughly 87% of them singletons. Sequences were derived from peripheral blood, sampled on day 0 of AZD1222 vaccination. This rearrangement joins TRBV6-2 or TRBV6-3 to TRBJ2-7, with D hard to call. The source of this sequence is an adult in good health. CDR3 in amino acids: CASSYLVSYEQYF. Written as DNA, the CDR3 is TGTGCCAGCAGTTACTTGGTCTCCTACGAGCAGTACTTC.